This T cell receptor (beta chain) was profiled in a study of T cell responses to AZD1222 COVID-19 vaccine. Across the study: Second doses at about 4 or about 12 weeks were pooled. Study findings and constraints: Most donors were white British, females outnumbered males, and clonal diversity was possibly underestimated. Only a handful of people who got AZD1222 tested seropositive at baseline.

Germline V lookup: CDR1 MNHEY, CDR2 SVGAGI. This CDR3 contains 16 residues. V lost 2 bases, J lost 6 bases, and 7 bases stayed unmatched. TCRdb's table, derived via immunoSEQ multiplex PCR, lists solely in-frame clones and lacks some. Here the sample spans 100,000 to 150,000 clones, 86% being singletons. To note about this clone: The antigen is undetermined.

The chain uses TRBV6-5 and TRBJ2-1, with TRBD2 matching 10 bases. The sample here was peripheral blood, taken on day 0 of AZD1222 vaccination. The source of this sequence is an adult in good health. CDR3 in DNA: TGTGCCAGCAGTTACCGAAGCGGGGGGGCTTTCAATGAGCAGTTCTTC. Residues: CASSYRSGGAFNEQFF.